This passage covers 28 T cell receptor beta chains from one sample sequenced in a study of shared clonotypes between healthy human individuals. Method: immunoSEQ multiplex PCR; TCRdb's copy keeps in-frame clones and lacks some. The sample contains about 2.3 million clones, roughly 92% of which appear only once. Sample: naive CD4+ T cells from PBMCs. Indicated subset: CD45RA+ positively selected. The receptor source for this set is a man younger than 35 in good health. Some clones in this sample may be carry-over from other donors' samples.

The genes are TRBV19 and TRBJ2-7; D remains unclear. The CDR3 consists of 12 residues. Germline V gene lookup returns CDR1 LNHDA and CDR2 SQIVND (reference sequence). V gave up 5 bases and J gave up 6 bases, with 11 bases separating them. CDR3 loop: CASSHLRAEQYF. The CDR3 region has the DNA TGTGCCAGTAGTCACCTTCGGGCCGAGCAGTACTTC.

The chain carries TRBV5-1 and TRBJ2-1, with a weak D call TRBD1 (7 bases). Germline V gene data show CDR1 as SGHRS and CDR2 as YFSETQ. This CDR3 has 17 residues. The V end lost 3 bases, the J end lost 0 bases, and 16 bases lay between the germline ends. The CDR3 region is CASSWGDSHDSYNEQFF. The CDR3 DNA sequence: TGCGCCAGCAGCTGGGGGGACAGTCATGACTCCTACAATGAGCAGTTCTTC.

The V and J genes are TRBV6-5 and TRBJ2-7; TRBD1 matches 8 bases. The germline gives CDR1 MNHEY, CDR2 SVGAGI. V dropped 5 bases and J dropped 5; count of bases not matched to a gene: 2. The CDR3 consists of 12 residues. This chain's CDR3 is CASSVDRDEQYF. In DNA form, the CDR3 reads TGTGCCAGCAGTGTGGACAGGGACGAGCAGTACTTC.

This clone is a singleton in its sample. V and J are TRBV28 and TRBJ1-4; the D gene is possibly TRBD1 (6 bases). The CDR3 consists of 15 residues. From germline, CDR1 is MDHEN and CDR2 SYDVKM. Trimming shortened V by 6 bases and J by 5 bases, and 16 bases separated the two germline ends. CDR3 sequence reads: CASRLHGGQNEKLFF. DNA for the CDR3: TGTGCCAGCAGGCTACATGGGGGGCAAAATGAAAAACTGTTTTTT.

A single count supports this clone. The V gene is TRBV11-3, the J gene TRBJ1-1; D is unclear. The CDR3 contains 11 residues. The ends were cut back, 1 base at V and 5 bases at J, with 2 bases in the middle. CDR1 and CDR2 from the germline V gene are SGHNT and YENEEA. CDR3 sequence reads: CASSLGTEAFF. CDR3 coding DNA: TGTGCCAGCAGCTTAGGAACTGAAGCTTTCTTT.

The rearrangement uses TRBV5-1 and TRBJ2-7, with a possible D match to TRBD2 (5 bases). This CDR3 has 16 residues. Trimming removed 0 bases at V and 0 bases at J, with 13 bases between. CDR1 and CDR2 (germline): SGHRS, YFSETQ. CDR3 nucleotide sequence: TGCGCCAGCAGCTTGGGACCGGAGGTCGGCTCCTACGAGCAGTACTTC. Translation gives CASSLGPEVGSYEQYF.

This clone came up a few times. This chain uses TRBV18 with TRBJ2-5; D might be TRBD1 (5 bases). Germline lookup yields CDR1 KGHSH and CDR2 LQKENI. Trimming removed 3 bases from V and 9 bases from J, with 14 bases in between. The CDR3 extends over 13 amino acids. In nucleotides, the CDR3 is TGTGCCAGCTCACCGACCCCCGTCAGGGCCCAGTACTTC. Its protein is CASSPTPVRAQYF.

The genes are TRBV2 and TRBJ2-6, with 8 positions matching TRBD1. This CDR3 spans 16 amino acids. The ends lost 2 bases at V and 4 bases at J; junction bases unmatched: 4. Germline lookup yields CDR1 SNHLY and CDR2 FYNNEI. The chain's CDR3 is CASSEQGARGANVLTF. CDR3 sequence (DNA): TGTGCCAGCAGTGAACAGGGGGCGCGGGGGGCCAACGTCCTGACTTTC.

CDR3 bases: TGTGCCAGCAGCCCTCCGCTTTTGGAGACCCAGTACTTC. As protein: CASSPPLLETQYF. The chain links TRBV9 to TRBJ2-5; D call uncertain. The CDR3 has 13 amino acids. The germline gives CDR1 SGDLS, CDR2 YYNGEE. With 4 bases removed from V and 5 bases from J, the gap between germline ends came to 12 bases.

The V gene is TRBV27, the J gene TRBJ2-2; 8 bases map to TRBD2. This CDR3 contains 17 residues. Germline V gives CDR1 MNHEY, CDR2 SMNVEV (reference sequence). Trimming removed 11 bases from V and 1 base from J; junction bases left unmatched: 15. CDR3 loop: CAVGGERERGNTGELFF. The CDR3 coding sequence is TGTGCCGTAGGGGGGGAGCGGGAGAGAGGGAACACCGGGGAGCTGTTTTTT.

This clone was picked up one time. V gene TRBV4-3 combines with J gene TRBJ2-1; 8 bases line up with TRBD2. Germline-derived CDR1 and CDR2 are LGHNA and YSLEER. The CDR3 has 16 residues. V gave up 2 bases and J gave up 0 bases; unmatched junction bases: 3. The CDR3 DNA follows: TGCGCCAGCAGCCAACTAGCGGGTTACTCCTACAATGAGCAGTTCTTC. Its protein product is CASSQLAGYSYNEQFF.

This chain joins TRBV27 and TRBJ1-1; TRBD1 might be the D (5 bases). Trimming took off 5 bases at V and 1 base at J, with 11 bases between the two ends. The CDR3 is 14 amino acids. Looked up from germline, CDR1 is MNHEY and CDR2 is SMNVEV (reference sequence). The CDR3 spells CASSQMGGNTEAFF. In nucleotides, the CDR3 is TGTGCCAGCAGTCAAATGGGGGGGAACACTGAAGCTTTCTTT.

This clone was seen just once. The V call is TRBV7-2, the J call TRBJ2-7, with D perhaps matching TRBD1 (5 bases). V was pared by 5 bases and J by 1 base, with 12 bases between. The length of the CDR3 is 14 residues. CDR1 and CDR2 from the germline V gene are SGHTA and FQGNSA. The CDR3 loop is CASSPLPGSYEQYF. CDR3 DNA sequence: TGTGCCAGCAGCCCCCTCCCAGGGTCCTACGAGCAGTACTTC.

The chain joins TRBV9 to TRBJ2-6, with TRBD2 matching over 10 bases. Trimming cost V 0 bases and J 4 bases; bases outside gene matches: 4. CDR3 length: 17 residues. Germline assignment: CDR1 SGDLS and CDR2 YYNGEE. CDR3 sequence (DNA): TGTGCCAGCAGCGTAGGACTAGCGGGTCCCGGGGCCAACGTCCTGACTTTC. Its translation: CASSVGLAGPGANVLTF. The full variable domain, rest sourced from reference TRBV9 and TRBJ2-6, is DSGVTQTPKHLITATGQRVTLRCSPRSGDLSVYWYQQSLDQGLQFLIQYYNGEERAKGNILERFSAQQFPDLHSELNLSSLELGDSALYFCASSVGLAGPGANVLTFGAGSRLTVL.

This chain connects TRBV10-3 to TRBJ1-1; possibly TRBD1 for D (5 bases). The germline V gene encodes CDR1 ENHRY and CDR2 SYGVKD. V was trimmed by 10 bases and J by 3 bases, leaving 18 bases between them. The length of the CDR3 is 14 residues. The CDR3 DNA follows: TGTGCCACCCTCAGGGCCCATACCGACACTGAAGCTTTCTTT. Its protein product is CATLRAHTDTEAFF.

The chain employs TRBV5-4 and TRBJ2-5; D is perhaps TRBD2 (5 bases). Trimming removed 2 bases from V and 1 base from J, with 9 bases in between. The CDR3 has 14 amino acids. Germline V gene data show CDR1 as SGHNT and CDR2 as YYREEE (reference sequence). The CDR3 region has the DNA TGTGCCAGCAGCTTCCCGGACTTCCAAGAGACCCAGTACTTC. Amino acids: CASSFPDFQETQYF.

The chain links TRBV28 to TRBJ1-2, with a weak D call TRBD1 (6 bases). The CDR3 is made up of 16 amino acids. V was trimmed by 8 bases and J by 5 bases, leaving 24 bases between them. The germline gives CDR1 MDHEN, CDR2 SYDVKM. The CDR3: CASGPLPGQRKYGYTF. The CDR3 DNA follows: TGTGCCAGCGGACCCTTACCGGGACAAAGAAAGTATGGCTACACCTTC.

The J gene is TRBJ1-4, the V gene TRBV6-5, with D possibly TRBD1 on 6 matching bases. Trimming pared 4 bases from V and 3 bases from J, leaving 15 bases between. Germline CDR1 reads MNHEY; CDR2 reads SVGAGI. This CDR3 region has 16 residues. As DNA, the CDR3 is TGTGCCAGCAGTTCCCACCCAGGGGCAGCTAATGAAAAACTGTTTTTT. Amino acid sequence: CASSSHPGAANEKLFF.

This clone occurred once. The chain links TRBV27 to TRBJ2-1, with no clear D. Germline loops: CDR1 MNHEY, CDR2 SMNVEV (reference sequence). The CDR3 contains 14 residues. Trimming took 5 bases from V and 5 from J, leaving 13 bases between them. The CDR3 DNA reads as TGTGCCAGCAGTCCCCTTAGCAGAGACAATGAGCAGTTCTTC. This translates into CASSPLSRDNEQFF.

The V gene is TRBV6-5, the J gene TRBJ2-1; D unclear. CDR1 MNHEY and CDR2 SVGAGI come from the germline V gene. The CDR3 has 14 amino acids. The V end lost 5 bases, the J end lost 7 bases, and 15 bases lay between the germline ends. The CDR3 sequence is CASSPPGSLNEQFF. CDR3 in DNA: TGTGCCAGCAGTCCACCCGGCAGTCTTAATGAGCAGTTCTTC.

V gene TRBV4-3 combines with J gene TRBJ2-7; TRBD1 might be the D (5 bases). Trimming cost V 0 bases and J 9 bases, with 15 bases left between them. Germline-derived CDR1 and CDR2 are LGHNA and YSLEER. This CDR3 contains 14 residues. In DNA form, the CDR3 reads TGCGCCAGCAGCCAAGATCCTTCCCTGGGGCCGCAGTACTTC. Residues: CASSQDPSLGPQYF.

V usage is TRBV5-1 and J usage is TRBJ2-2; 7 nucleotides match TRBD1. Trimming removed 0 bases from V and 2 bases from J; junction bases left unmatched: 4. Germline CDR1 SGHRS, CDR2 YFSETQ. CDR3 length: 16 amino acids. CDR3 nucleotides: TGCGCCAGCAGCTTGGAGCCAGGGGGAAACACCGGGGAGCTGTTTTTT. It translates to CASSLEPGGNTGELFF.

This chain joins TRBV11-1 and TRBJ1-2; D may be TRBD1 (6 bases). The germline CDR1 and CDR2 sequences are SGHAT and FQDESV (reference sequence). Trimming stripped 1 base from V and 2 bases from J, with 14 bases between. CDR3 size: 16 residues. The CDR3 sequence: CASSLGMDSTNYGYTF. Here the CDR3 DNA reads TGTGCCAGCAGCTTAGGAATGGACAGCACCAACTATGGCTACACCTTC.

The chain's CDR3 is CASSTRQGFRNEQFF. CDR3 in DNA: TGTGCCAGCAGCACCAGACAGGGATTTCGAAATGAGCAGTTCTTC. The gene calls are TRBV11-2 and TRBJ2-1; 7 bases line up with TRBD1. The germline gives CDR1 SGHAT, CDR2 FQNNGV. V was clipped by 5 bases and J by 7 bases; unmatched bases: 11. The CDR3 contains 15 residues.

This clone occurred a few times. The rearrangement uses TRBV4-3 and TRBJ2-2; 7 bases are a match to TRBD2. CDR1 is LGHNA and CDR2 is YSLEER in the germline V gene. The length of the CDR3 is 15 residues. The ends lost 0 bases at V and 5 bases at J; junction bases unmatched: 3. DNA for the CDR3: TGCGCCAGCAGCCAAGAGGGGAGGGAGACCGGGGAGCTGTTTTTT. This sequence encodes CASSQEGRETGELFF.

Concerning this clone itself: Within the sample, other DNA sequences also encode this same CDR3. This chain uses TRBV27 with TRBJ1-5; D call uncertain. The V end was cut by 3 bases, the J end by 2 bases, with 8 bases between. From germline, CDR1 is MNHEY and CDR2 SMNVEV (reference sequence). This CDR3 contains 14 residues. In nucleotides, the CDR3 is TGTGCCAGCAGTTTGGGATGGGGCAATCAGCCCCAGCATTTT. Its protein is CASSLGWGNQPQHF.

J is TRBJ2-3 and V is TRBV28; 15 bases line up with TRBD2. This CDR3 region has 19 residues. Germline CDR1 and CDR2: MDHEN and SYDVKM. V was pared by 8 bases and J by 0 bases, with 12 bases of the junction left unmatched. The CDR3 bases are TGTGCCAGCCCCGGGACTAGCGGGAGGCATCCTATAAGCACAGATACGCAGTATTTT. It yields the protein CASPGTSGRHPISTDTQYF.

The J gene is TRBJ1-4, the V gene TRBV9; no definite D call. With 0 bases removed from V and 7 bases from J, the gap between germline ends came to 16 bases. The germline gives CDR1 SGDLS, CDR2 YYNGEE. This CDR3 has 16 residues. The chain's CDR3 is CASSVVARPGREKLFF. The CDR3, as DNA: TGTGCCAGCAGCGTAGTTGCACGGCCGGGCCGTGAAAAACTGTTTTTT.